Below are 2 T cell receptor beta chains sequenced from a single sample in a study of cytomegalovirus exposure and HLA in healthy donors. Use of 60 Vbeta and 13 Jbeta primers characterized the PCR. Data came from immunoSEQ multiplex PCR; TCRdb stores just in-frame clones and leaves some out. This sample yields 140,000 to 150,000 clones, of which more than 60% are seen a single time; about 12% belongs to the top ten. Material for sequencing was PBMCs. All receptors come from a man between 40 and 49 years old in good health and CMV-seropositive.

The CDR3 region is CASSPTPGLEAFF. The CDR3 DNA follows: TGTGCCAGCAGCCCCACCCCGGGACTTGAAGCTTTCTTT. The rearrangement links TRBV6-5 to TRBJ1-1; weak D call: TRBD1 (5 bases). Germline-derived CDR1 and CDR2 are MNHEY and SVGAGI. This CDR3 is 13 amino acids long. V lost 6 bases to trimming and J lost 7 bases, with 15 bases between them.

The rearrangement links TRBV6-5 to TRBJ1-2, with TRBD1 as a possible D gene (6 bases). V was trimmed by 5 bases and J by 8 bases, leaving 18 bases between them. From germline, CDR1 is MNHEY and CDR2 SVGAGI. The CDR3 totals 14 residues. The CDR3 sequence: CASSTRAGAYGYTF. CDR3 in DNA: TGTGCCAGCAGTACCCGGGCAGGGGCGTACGGCTACACCTTC.